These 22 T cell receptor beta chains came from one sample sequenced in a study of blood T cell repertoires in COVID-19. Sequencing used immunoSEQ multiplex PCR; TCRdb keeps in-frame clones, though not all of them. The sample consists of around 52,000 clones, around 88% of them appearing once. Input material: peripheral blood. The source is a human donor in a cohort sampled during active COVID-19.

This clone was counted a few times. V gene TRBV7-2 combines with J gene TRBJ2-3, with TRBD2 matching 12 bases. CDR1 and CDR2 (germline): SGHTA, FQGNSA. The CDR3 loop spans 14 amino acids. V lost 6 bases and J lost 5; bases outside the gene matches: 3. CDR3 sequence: CASRTSGGLDTQYF. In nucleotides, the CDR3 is TGTGCCAGCAGGACTAGCGGGGGTTTAGATACGCAGTATTTT.

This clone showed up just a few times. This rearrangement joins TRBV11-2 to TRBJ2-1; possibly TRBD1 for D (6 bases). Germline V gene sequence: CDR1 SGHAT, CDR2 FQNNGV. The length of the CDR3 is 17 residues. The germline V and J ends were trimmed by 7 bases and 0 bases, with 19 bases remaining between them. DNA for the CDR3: TGTGCCAGCATTACAGGGATGGGAGTTGACTCCTACAATGAGCAGTTCTTC. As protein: CASITGMGVDSYNEQFF. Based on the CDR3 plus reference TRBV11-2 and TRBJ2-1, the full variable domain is EAGVAQSPRYKIIEKRQSVAFWCNPISGHATLYWYQQILGQGPKLLIQFQNNGVVDDSQLPKDRFSAERLKGVDSTLKIQPAKLEDSAVYLCASITGMGVDSYNEQFFGPGTRLTVL.

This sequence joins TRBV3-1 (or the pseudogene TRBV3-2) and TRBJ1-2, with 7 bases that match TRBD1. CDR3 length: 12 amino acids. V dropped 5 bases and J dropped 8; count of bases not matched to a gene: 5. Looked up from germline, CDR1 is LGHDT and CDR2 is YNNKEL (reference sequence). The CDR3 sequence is CASSKQGWGYTF. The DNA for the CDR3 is TGTGCCAGCAGCAAACAGGGGTGGGGCTACACCTTC.

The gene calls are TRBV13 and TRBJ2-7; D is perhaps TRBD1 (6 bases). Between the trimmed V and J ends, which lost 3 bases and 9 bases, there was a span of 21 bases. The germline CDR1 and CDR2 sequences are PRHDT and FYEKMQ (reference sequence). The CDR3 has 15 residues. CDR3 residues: CASSFRRTETKGQYF. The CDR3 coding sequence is TGTGCCAGCAGCTTTCGGAGGACAGAGACGAAGGGGCAGTACTTC.

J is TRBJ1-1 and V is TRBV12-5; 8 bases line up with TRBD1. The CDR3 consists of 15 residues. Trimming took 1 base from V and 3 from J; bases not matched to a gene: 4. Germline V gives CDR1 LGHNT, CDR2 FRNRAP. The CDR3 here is CASGLGQGWDTEAFF. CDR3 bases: TGTGCTAGTGGTTTGGGACAGGGGTGGGACACTGAAGCTTTCTTT. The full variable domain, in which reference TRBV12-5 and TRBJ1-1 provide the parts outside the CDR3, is DARVTQTPRHKVTEMGQEVTMRCQPILGHNTVFWYRQTMMQGLELLAYFRNRAPLDDSGMPKDRFSAEMPDATLATLKIQPSEPRDSAVYFCASGLGQGWDTEAFFGQGTRLTVV.

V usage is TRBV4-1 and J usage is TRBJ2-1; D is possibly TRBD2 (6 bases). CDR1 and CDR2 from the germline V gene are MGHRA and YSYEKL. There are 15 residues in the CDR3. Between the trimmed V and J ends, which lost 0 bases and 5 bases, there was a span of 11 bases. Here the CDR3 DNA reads TGCGCCAGCAGCCAAGATCGGGACTTTAACAATGAGCAGTTCTTC. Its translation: CASSQDRDFNNEQFF.

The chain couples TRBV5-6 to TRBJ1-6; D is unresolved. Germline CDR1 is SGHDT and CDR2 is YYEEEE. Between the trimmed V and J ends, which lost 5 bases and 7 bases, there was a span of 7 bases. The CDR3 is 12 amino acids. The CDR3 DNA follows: TGTGCCAGCAGGACATCGAATTCACCCCTCCACTTT. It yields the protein CASRTSNSPLHF.

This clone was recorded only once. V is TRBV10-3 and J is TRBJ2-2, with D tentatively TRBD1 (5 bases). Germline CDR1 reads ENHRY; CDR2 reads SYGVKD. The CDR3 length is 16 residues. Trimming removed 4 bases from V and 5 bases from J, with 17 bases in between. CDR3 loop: CAISAEQVIRTGELFF. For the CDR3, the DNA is TGTGCCATCAGTGCGGAACAGGTTATTAGGACCGGGGAGCTGTTTTTT.

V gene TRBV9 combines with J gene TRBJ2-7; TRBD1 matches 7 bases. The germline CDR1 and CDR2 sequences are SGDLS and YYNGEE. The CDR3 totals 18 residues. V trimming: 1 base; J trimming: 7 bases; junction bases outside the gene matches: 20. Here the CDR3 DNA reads TGTGCCAGCAGCGTATTTGCTGCCTCCGGGACAGCCGGAATTGAGCAGTACTTC. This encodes CASSVFAASGTAGIEQYF.

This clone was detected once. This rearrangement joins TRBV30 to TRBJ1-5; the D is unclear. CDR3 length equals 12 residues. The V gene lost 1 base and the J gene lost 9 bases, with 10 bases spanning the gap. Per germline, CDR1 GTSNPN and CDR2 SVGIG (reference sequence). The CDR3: CAWSAQKWPQHF. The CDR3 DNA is TGTGCCTGGAGTGCTCAGAAATGGCCCCAGCATTTT.

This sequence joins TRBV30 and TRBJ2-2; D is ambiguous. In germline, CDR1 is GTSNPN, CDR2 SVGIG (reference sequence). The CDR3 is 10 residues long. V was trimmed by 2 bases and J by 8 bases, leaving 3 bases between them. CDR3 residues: CAWSRGELFF. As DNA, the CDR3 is TGTGCCTGGAGTCGGGGGGAGCTGTTTTTT. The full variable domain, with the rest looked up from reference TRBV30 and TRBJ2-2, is SQTIHQWPATLVQPVGSPLSLECTVEGTSNPNLYWYRQAAGRGLQLLFYSVGIGQISSEVPQNLSASRPQDRQFILSSKKLLLSDSGFYLCAWSRGELFFGEGSRLTVL.

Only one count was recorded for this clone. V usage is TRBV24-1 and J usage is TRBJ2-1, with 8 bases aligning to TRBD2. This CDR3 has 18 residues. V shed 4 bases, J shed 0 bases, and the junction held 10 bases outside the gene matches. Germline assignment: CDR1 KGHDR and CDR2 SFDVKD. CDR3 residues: CATSDYILAAASYNEQFF. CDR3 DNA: TGTGCCACCAGTGACTATATACTAGCGGCCGCCTCCTACAATGAGCAGTTCTTC.

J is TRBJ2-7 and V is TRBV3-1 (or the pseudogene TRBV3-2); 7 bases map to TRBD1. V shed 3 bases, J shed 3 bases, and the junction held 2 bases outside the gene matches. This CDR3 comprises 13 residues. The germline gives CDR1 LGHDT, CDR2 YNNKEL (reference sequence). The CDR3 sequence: CASSHWTGYEQYF. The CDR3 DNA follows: TGTGCCAGCAGCCACTGGACAGGCTACGAGCAGTACTTC.

CDR3 loop: CASSWGTGQETQYF. As DNA, the CDR3 is TGCGCCAGCAGCTGGGGGACAGGGCAAGAGACCCAGTACTTC. V gene TRBV5-1 combines with J gene TRBJ2-5; 9 nucleotides align to TRBD1. This CDR3 contains 14 residues. Trimming at V came to 3 bases and at J to 2 bases, leaving 2 bases not matched to a gene. Germline V gives CDR1 SGHRS, CDR2 YFSETQ.

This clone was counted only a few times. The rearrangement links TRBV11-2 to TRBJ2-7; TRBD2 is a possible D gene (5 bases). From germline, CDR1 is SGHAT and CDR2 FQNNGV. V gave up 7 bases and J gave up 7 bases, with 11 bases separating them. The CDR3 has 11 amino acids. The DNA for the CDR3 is TGTGCCAGCACCCTCGGGGTGGAGCAGTACTTC. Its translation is CASTLGVEQYF.

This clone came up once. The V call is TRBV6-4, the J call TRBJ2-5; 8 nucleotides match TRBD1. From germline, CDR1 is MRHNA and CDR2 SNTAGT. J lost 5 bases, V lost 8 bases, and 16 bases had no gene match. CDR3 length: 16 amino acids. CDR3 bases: TGTGCCAGCCTACTACCCCGCGACAGGGGTTGGGAGACCCAGTACTTC. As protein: CASLLPRDRGWETQYF.

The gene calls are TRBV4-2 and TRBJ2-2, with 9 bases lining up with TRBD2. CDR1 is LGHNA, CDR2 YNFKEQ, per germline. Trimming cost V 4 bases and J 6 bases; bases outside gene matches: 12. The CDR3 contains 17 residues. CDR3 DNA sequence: TGTGCCAGCAGCCCCCGAGGCTACGCGGGGGGGTCCGGGGAGCTGTTTTTT. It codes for CASSPRGYAGGSGELFF.

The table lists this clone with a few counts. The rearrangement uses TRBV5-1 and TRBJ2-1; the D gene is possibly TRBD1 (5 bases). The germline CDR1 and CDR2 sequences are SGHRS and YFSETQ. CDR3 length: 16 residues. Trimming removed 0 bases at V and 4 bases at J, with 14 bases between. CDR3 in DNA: TGCGCCAGCAGCTTGGGTCAGGGCGTCTGGTACAATGAGCAGTTCTTC. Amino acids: CASSLGQGVWYNEQFF.

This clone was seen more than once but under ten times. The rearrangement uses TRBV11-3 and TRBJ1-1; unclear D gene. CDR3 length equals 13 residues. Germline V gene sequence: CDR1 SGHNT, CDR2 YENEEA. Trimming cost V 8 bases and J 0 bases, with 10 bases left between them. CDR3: CASGDSMNTEAFF. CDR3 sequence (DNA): TGTGCCAGCGGAGATAGTATGAACACTGAAGCTTTCTTT.

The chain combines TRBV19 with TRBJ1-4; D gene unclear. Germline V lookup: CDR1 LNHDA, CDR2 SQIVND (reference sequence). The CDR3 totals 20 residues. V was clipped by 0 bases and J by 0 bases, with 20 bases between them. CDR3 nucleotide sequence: TGTGCCAGTAGTATAGATGGAGTTTTCGGTGGCGGCGCAACTAATGAAAAACTGTTTTTT. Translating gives CASSIDGVFGGGATNEKLFF.

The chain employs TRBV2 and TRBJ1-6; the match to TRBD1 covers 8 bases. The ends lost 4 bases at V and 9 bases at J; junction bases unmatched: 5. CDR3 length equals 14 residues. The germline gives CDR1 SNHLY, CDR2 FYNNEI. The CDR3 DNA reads TGTGCCAGCAGTGCACAGGGGGTTGGTTCACCCCTCCACTTT. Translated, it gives CASSAQGVGSPLHF.

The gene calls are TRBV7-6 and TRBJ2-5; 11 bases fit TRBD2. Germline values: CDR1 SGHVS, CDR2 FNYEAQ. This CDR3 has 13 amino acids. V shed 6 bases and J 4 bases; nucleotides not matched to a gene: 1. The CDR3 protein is CASRLAGVETQYF. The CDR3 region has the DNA TGTGCCAGCAGACTAGCGGGGGTAGAGACCCAGTACTTC.